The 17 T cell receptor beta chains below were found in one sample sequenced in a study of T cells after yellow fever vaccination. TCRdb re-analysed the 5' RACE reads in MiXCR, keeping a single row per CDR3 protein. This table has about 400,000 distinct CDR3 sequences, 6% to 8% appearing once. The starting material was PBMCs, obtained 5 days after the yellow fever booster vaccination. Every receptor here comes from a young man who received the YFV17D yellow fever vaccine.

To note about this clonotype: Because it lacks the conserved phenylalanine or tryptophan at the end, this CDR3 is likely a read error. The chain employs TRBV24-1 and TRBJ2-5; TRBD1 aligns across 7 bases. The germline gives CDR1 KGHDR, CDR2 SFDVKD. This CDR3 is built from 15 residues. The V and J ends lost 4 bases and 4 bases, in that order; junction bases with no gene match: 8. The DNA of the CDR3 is TGTGCCACCAGTGAGACAGGGCTGGAGATAGAGACCCAGTACTTG. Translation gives CATSETGLEIETQYL.

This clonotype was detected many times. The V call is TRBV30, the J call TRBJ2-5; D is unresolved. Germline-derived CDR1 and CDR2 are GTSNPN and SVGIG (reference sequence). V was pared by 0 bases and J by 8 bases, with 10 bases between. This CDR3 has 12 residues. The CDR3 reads CAWSVPAGTQYF. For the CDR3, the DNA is TGTGCCTGGAGTGTCCCCGCCGGTACCCAGTACTTC.

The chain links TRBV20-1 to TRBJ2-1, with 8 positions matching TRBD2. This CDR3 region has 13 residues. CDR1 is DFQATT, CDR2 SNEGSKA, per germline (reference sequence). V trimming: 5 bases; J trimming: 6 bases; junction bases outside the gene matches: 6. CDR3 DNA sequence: TGCAGTGCTGCCGGGACTAGGCCCAATGAGCAGTTCTTC. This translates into CSAAGTRPNEQFF.

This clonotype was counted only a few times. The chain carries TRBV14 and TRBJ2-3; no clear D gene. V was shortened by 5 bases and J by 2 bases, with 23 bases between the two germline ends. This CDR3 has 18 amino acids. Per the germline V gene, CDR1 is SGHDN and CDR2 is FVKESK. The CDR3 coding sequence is TGTGCCAGCAGCAAACCACACCCTATTTTTAGGGACACAGATACGCAGTATTTT. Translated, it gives CASSKPHPIFRDTDTQYF.

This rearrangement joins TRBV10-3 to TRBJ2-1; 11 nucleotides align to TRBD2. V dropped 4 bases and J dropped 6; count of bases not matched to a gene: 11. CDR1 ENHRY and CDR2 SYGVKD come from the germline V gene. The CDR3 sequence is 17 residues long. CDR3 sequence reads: CAISARSGRARTNEQFF. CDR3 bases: TGTGCCATCAGTGCCCGTAGCGGGAGGGCCAGAACCAATGAGCAGTTCTTC.

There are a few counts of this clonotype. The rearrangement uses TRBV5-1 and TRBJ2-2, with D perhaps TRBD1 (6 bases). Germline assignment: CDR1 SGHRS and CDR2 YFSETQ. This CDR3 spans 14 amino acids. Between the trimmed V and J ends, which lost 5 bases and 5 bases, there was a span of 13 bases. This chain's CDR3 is CASRNGQQTGELFF. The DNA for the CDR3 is TGCGCCAGCAGGAACGGACAGCAGACCGGGGAGCTGTTTTTT. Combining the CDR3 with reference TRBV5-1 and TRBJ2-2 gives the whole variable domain KAGVTQTPRYLIKTRGQQVTLSCSPISGHRSVSWYQQTPGQGLQFLFEYFSETQRNKGNFPGRFSGRQFSNSRSEMNVSTLELGDSALYLCASRNGQQTGELFFGEGSRLTVL.

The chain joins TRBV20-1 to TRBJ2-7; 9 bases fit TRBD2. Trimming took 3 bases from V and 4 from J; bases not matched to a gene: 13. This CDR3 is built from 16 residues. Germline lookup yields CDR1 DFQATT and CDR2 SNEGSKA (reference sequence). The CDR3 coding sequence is TGCAGTGCTAGGCGGGAGGGCATCACGGGGGCTTACGAGCAGTACTTC. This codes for CSARREGITGAYEQYF.

The CDR3: CASRVLAGGPDEQFF. CDR3 bases: TGTGCCAGCAGAGTCCTAGCGGGAGGGCCCGATGAGCAGTTCTTC. This chain joins TRBV2 and TRBJ2-1; the match to TRBD2 covers 12 bases. This CDR3 is built from 15 residues. Germline trimming cut 6 bases from V and 8 bases from J; bases unmatched to any gene: 8. Looked up from germline, CDR1 is SNHLY and CDR2 is FYNNEI.

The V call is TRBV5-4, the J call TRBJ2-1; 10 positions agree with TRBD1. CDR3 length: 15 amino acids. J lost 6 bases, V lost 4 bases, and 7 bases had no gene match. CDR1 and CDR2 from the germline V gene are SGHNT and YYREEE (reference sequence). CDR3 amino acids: CASSAGQGLANEQFF. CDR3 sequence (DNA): TGTGCCAGCAGCGCGGGACAGGGGTTAGCCAATGAGCAGTTCTTC.

CDR3 sequence: CASSFSYGLGQGETEAFF. CDR3 coding DNA: TGTGCCAGCAGCTTTTCCTACGGGCTAGGACAGGGAGAAACTGAAGCTTTCTTT. V usage is TRBV5-6 and J usage is TRBJ1-1; 8 nucleotides agree with TRBD1. CDR3 size: 18 residues. The V segment lost 2 bases and the J segment 5 bases; nucleotides outside the gene matches: 17. Germline V gives CDR1 SGHDT, CDR2 YYEEEE.

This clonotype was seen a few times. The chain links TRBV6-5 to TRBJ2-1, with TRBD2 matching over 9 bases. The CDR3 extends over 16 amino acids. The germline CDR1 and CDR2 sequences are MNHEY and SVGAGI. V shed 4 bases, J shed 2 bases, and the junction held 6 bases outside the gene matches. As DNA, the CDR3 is TGTGCCAGCAGTTCCGGACGACTAGCGGCCTACAATGAGCAGTTCTTC. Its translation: CASSSGRLAAYNEQFF.

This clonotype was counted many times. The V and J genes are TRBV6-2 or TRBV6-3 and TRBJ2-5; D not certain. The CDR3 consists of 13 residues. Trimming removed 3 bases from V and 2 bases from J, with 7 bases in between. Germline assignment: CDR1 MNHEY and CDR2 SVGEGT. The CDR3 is CASSYFQQETQYF. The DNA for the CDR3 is TGTGCCAGCAGTTATTTCCAGCAAGAGACCCAGTACTTC.

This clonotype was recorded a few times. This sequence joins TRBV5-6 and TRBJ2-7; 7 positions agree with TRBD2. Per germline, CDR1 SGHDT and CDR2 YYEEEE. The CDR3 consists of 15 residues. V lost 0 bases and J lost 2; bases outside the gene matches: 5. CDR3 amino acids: CASSLVIAGTYEQYF. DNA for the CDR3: TGTGCCAGCAGCTTGGTAATAGCGGGTACCTACGAGCAGTACTTC.

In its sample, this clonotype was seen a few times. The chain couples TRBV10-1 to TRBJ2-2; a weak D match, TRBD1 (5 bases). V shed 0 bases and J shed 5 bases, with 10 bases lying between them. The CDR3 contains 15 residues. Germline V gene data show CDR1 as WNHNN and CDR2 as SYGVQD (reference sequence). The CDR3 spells CASSESQGRTGELFF. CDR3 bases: TGCGCCAGCAGTGAGTCTCAGGGAAGGACCGGGGAGCTGTTTTTT.

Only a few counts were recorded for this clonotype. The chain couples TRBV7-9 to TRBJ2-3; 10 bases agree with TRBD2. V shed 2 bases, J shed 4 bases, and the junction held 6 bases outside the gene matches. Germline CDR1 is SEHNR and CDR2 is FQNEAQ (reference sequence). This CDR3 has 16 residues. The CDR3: CASSLSSGSSADTQYF. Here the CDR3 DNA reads TGTGCCAGCAGCTTATCTAGCGGGAGCAGTGCAGATACGCAGTATTTT.

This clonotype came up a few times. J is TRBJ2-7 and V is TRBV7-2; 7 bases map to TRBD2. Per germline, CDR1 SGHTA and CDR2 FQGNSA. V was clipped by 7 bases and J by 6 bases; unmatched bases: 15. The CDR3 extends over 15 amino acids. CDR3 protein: CASTFTSVSLAEQYF. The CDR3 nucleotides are TGTGCCAGCACCTTTACTAGCGTCAGTCTTGCCGAGCAGTACTTC.

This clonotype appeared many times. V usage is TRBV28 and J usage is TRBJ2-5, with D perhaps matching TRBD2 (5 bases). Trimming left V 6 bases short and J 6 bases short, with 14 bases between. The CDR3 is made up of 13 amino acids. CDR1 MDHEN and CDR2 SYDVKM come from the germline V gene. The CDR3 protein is CASSLPGVQTQYF. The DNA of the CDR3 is TGTGCCAGCAGCCTACCCGGGGTCCAGACCCAGTACTTC.